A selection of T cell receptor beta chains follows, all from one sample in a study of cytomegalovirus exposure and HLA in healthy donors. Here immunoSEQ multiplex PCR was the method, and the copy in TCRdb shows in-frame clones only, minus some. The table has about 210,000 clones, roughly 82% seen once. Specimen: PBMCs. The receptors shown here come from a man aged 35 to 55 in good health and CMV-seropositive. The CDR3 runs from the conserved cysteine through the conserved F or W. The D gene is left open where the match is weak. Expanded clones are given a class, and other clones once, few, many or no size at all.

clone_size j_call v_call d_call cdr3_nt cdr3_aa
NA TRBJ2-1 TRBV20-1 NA TGCAGTGCTCCAAACTATAATGAGCAGTTCTTC CSAPNYNEQFF
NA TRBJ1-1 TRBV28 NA TGTGCCAGCAGTCCCCCTCGGTACACTGAAGCTTTCTTT CASSPPRYTEAFF
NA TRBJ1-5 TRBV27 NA TGTGCCAGCAGTCTCACAGTGAACAATCAGCCCCAGCATTTT CASSLTVNNQPQHF
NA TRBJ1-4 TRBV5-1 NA TGCGCCAGCAGCCCCGGGACAAGGAATGAAAAACTGTTTTTT CASSPGTRNEKLFF
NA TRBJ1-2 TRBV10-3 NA TGTGCCATCAGTGGGGGCTACTATGGCTACACCTTC CAISGGYYGYTF
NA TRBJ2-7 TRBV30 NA TGTGCCTGGAGTGTAGGGGCGGCCTACGAGCAGTACTTC CAWSVGAAYEQYF
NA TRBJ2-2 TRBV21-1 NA TGTGCCAGCAGCAAAGTGGACAAAACGAACACCGGGGAGCTGTTTTTT CASSKVDKTNTGELFF
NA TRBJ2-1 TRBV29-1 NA TGCAGCGTGACTCGTAATGAGCAGTTCTTC CSVTRNEQFF
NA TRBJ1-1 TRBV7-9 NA TGTGCCAGCAGCTTAACAGGGTTGGGAAACACTGAAGCTTTCTTT CASSLTGLGNTEAFF
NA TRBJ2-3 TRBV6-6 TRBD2 TGTGCCAGCACACGGCGGGAGGCCACAGATACGCAGTATTTT CASTRREATDTQYF
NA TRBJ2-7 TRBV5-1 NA TGCGCCAGCAGCTTGGTACAGGGACACTACGAGCAGTACTTC CASSLVQGHYEQYF
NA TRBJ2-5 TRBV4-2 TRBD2 TGTGCCAGCAGCGTCATTCTAGCGGGAGGAGAGACCCAGTACTTC CASSVILAGGETQYF
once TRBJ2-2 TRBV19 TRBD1 TGTGCCAGTAGTATTTGGACAGGGAGTACCGGGGAGCTGTTTTTT CASSIWTGSTGELFF
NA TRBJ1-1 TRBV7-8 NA TGTGCCAGCAGCTCCCAGTCCAGGAACACTGAAGCTTTCTTT CASSSQSRNTEAFF
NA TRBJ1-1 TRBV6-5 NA TGTGCCAGCAGTTACGGGTTGGGGCAGGTCACTGAAGCTTTCTTT CASSYGLGQVTEAFF
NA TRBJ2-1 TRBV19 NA TGTGCCAGTAGTATAGATCGGGTAGGGGCCAAAACCTACAATGAGCAGTTCTTC CASSIDRVGAKTYNEQFF
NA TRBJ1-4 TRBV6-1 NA TGTGCCAGCAATGACGCCTTGGGGGGTGCAACTAATGAAAAACTGTTTTTT CASNDALGGATNEKLFF
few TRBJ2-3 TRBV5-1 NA TGCGCCAGCAGCTTGGACCCCGGGGCAGATACGCAGTATTTT CASSLDPGADTQYF
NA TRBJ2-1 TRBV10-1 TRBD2 TGCGCCAGCAGTCCCTTGCGGGGGTACAATGAGCAGTTCTTC CASSPLRGYNEQFF
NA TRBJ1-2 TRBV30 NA TGTGCCTGCCGGGGGGGGCGTAACTATGGCTACACCTTC CACRGGRNYGYTF
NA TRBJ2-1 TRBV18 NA TGTGCCAGCTCACCTCTCAGACAGGCTGAGCAGTTCTTC CASSPLRQAEQFF
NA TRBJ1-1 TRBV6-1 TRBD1 TGTGCCAGCAGTGTAGAGACAGGGATGAACACTGAAGCTTTCTTT CASSVETGMNTEAFF
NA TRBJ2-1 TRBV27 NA TGTGCCAGCAGTGTAGGCGGGTTCACCTACAATGAGCAGTTCTTC CASSVGGFTYNEQFF
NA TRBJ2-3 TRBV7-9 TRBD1 TGTGCCAGCAACCAGCGGACAGGGGGCGGGGGAGATACGCAGTATTTT CASNQRTGGGGDTQYF
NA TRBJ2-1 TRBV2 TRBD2 TGTGCCAGCAGTGAAGAGGGCGGGAGGGCCTTCAATGAGCAGTTCTTC CASSEEGGRAFNEQFF
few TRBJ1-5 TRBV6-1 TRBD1 TGTGCCAGCACCCCGACAGGGGATGGACAGCCCCAGCATTTT CASTPTGDGQPQHF
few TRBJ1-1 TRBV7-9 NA TGTGCCAGCAGCACAGGGATGAACACTGAAGCTTTCTTT CASSTGMNTEAFF
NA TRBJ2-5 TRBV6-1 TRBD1 TGTGCCAGCATAGAGAGGACAGGGGAAGAGACCCAGTACTTC CASIERTGEETQYF
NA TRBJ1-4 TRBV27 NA TGTGCCAGCAGGGGAGGTGCAACTAATGAAAAACTGTTTTTT CASRGGATNEKLFF
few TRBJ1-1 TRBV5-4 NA TGTGCCAGCAGCGCTTTACAGGGCACTGAAGCTTTCTTT CASSALQGTEAFF
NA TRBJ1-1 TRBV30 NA TGTGCCTGGAGTGTAGCGGCTGAAGCTTTCTTT CAWSVAAEAFF
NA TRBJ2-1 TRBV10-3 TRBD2 TGTGCCATCAGGGATGGCGGGACTAGCGGGGAAAGGAGTGAGCAGTTCTTC CAIRDGGTSGERSEQFF
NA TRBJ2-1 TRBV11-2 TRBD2 TGTGCCAGCAGCCCCGGGACTAGCGGGAGGAGCTCCTACAATGAGCAGTTCTTC CASSPGTSGRSSYNEQFF
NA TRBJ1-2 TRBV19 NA TGTGCCAGCACGCCAACGGGGGGCGGCTACACCTTC CASTPTGGGYTF
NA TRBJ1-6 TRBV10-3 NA TGTGCCATCAGTGAGCAGGACAGCAATAATTCACCCCTCCACTTT CAISEQDSNNSPLHF
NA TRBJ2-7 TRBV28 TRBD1 TGTGCCAGCAGTACAGGGGGGGAGCAGTACTTC CASSTGGEQYF
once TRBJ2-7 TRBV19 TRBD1 TGTGCCAGTAGTATGGGGACAGGGACCTACGAGCAGTACTTC CASSMGTGTYEQYF
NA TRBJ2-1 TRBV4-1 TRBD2 TGCGCCAGCAGCCACCTTAGCGGGGAGCAGTTCTTC CASSHLSGEQFF
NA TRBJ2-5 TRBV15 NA TGTGCCACCAGCAGAGATCGGGTAGAGACCCAGTACTTC CATSRDRVETQYF
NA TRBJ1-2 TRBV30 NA TGTGCCTGGAGTGTAACAGCAGCTAACTATGGCTACACCTTC CAWSVTAANYGYTF
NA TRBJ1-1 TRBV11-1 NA TGTGCCAGCAGCTGGCGAAGGGGCGGCACTGAAGCTTTCTTT CASSWRRGGTEAFF
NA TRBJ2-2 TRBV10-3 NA TGTGCCATCAGTGCAGTCACCGGGGAGCTGTTTTTT CAISAVTGELFF
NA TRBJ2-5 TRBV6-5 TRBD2 TGTGCCACTTCAGGGGCTAGCGGGACCCGAGAGACCCAGTACTTC CATSGASGTRETQYF
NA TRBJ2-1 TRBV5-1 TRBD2 TGCGCCAGCAGCTTGTCAGCGGGAGAGTTTTGGAATGAGCAGTTCTTC CASSLSAGEFWNEQFF
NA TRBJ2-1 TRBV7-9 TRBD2 TGTGCCAGCAGCCCCTTTGGGACTAGCGGGGCCTACAATGAGCAGTTCTTC CASSPFGTSGAYNEQFF
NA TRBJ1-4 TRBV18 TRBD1 TGTGCCAGCTCACCGCATGCAATAACCGGGACAGGACTTATAGAACTGTTTTTT CASSPHAITGTGLIELFF
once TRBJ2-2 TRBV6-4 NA TGTGCCAGCAGTCCGGACGGGGTTCGCACCGGGGAGCTGTTTTTT CASSPDGVRTGELFF
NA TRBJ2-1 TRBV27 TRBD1 TGTGCCAGCAGTCTATTTCCACCGGGACAGAGCTCCTACAATGAGCAGTTCTTC CASSLFPPGQSSYNEQFF
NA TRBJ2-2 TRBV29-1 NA TGCAGCGTTGGGAGGACCTGGAACACCGGGGAGCTGTTTTTT CSVGRTWNTGELFF
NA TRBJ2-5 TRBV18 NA TGTGCCAGCTCACCAGGGACACCGTACCAAGAGACCCAGTACTTC CASSPGTPYQETQYF
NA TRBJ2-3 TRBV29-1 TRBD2 TGCAGCGTGGCCGGGACTAGCAAATCAGATACGCAGTATTTT CSVAGTSKSDTQYF
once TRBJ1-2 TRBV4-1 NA TGCGCCAGCAGCCAAGAGGGAACAGGTTCCCGCTATGGCTACACCTTC CASSQEGTGSRYGYTF
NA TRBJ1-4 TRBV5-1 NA TGCGCCAGCAGCTTCCCTTCCGGGACACCAAATGAAAAACTGTTTTTT CASSFPSGTPNEKLFF
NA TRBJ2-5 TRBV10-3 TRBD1 TGTGCCATCAGTGATACAGGGGGAGGCCAAGAGACCCAGTACTTC CAISDTGGGQETQYF
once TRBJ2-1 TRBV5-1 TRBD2 TGCGCCAGCAGCTTGACTAGCGGAGACAATGAGCAGTTCTTC CASSLTSGDNEQFF
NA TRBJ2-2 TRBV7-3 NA TGTGCCAGCAGCTTAACCTCCGGGGTCCAAGTCGGGGAGCTGTTTTTT CASSLTSGVQVGELFF